The 19 T cell receptor beta chains below come from one sample, sequenced in a study of Graves' ophthalmopathy and Graves' hyperthyroidism. The sequenced template was RNA, covering the TCR beta CDR3 region. HTBI primers primed a first-round RT-PCR, and a second-round multiplex PCR followed. One entry per CDR3 protein, called by TCRdb with MiXCR from the multiplex PCR reads. Of 660,000 or so distinct CDR3 sequences in the sample, roughly 41% are singletons; the top ten hold more than 2.5%. The sample consisted of peripheral blood. The origin of the receptors is an adult man with Graves' ophthalmopathy.

The chain carries TRBV30 and TRBJ1-5; D ambiguous. Germline-derived CDR1 and CDR2 are GTSNPN and SVGIG (reference sequence). The V and J ends lost 4 bases and 1 base respectively, with 11 bases between them. This CDR3 contains 14 residues. For the CDR3, the DNA is TGTGCCTGGACCCCAGCCTGGAGCAATCAGCCCCAGCATTTT. Its protein product is CAWTPAWSNQPQHF.

Turning to this clonotype: The conserved final phenylalanine or tryptophan is absent from the CDR3, which likely points to a read error. Because the CDR3's place on the DNA is in doubt, the DNA is left out and the CDR3 is given as listed by TCRdb. The chain links TRBV4-3 to TRBJ2-7; the DNA was not compared with TRBD1, the D call given in the table. From its first to its last residue, the CDR3 has 11 amino acids. The V gene's germline CDR1 is LGHNA and CDR2 YSLEER. The CDR3 spells CASSQQRDRRY.

This clonotype occurred many times. The chain joins TRBV2 to TRBJ1-1; perhaps TRBD1 as D (6 bases). The germline V gene has CDR1 SNHLY and CDR2 FYNNEI. V shed 5 bases and J shed 7 bases, with 17 bases lying between them. There are 14 residues in the CDR3. The CDR3 here is CASSRTGFLDEAFF. The CDR3 DNA sequence: TGTGCCAGCAGTCGCACAGGGTTTCTAGATGAAGCTTTCTTT.

There are many counts of this clonotype. This chain links TRBV4-2 with TRBJ1-1, with a possible D match to TRBD1 (5 bases). Germline CDR1 reads LGHNA; CDR2 reads YNFKEQ. This CDR3 region has 10 residues. The CDR3: CASGSTEAFF. The CDR3 DNA sequence: TGTGCTTCAGGGTCCACTGAAGCTTTCTTT.

This sequence joins TRBV10-2 and TRBJ1-3; D gene uncertain. Germline V gene data show CDR1 as WSHSY and CDR2 as SAAADI. Trimming pared 2 bases from V and 4 bases from J, leaving 9 bases between. CDR3 length: 14 amino acids. CDR3 amino acids: CASSEDEGGNTIYF. The CDR3 DNA is TGCGCCAGCAGTGAGGATGAGGGCGGAAACACCATATATTTT.

This clonotype came up once. The genes are TRBV29-1 and TRBJ2-7, with D perhaps being TRBD1 or TRBD2 (7 bases each). The DNA matches TRBJ2-5 better at its end, which makes the J call doubtful. This CDR3 spans 14 amino acids. Germline-derived CDR1 and CDR2 are SQVTM and ANQGSEA. The CDR3, as DNA: TGCAGCCAAGGCCCAGGGGGGGCCACAGAGACCCAGTACTTC. This gives the protein CSQGPGGATETQYF.

In regard to this clonotype: A single base separates this from a much larger clone, so it may be a read error. Because it lacks the conserved phenylalanine or tryptophan at the end, this CDR3 is likely a read error. The gene calls are TRBV4-1 and TRBJ2-5; D is unclear. The CDR3 contains 13 residues. Germline values: CDR1 MGHRA, CDR2 YSYEKL. The CDR3 coding sequence is TGTGCCAGCAGCATAGGCAGCCAAGAGACCCAGTACTGC. This translates into CASSIGSQETQYC.

V and J are TRBV15 and TRBJ1-1; maybe TRBD1 (5 bases). Per the germline V gene, CDR1 is LNHNV and CDR2 is YYDKDF (reference sequence). Trimming cost V 5 bases and J 0 bases, with 19 bases left between them. The CDR3 has 17 residues. The chain's CDR3 is CATSRPEKGPLNTEAFF. CDR3 bases: TGTGCCACCAGCCGCCCCGAAAAGGGGCCGTTGAACACTGAAGCTTTCTTT.

This clonotype was observed at least ten times. The chain joins TRBV11-2 to TRBJ2-7; 7 bases agree with TRBD1. The trim removed 3 bases at V and 3 bases at J, leaving 5 bases unmatched. The CDR3 extends over 14 amino acids. Germline CDR1 reads SGHAT; CDR2 reads FQNNGV. The CDR3 reads CASSFEGANYEQYF. In nucleotides, the CDR3 is TGTGCCAGCAGCTTTGAGGGGGCAAACTACGAGCAGTACTTC.

This chain joins TRBV7-8 and TRBJ2-2; possibly TRBD2 for D (6 bases). V was cut by 3 bases and J by 5 bases, with 16 bases left in between. Germline loops: CDR1 SGHVS, CDR2 FQNEAQ. This CDR3 contains 16 residues. CDR3 bases: TGTGCCAGCAGCTTTCGACAGACCGGGACTACCGGGGAGCTGTTTTTT. Protein product: CASSFRQTGTTGELFF. Filled out from reference TRBV7-8 and TRBJ2-2, the complete variable domain reads GAGVSQSPRYKVAKRGQDVALRCDPISGHVSLFWYQQALGQGPEFLTYFQNEAQLDKSGLPSDRFFAERPEGSVSTLKIQRTQQEDSAVYLCASSFRQTGTTGELFFGEGSRLTVL.

Concerning this clonotype: With a much larger clone just one base away, this may be a read error. V gene TRBV9 combines with J gene TRBJ1-3; unclear D gene. Germline CDR1 is SGDLS and CDR2 is YYNGEE. The CDR3 loop spans 15 amino acids. The CDR3 here is CASSYTASSGNTIYF. For the CDR3, the DNA is TGCGCCAGCAGCTACACAGCGAGCTCTGGAAACACCATATATTTT.

The chain employs TRBV6-5 and TRBJ1-6, with a tentative D call TRBD1 (5 bases). V dropped 5 bases and J dropped 5 bases, with 10 bases sitting between them. The CDR3 is 14 residues long. Per the germline V gene, CDR1 is MNHEY and CDR2 is SVGAGI. CDR3 residues: CASSGGPDNSPLHF. CDR3 bases: TGTGCCAGCAGTGGGGGACCGGATAATTCACCCCTCCACTTT.

Details on this clonotype: Mismatch with germline at one junction end may stem from a read error. The genes are TRBV7-9 and TRBJ1-2, with 7 nucleotides matching TRBD1. CDR1 and CDR2 from the germline V gene are SEHNR and FQNEAQ (reference sequence). The CDR3 is 15 residues long. This chain's CDR3 is CASSQSMTGTEGYTF. The CDR3, as DNA: TGCGCCAGCAGCCAATCGATGACAGGGACGGAAGGCTACACCTTC.

The table lists this clonotype with many counts. The rearrangement joins TRBV14 to TRBJ2-5; D is unresolved. Trimming took 3 bases from V and 2 from J, leaving 1 base between them. The germline V gene encodes CDR1 SGHDN and CDR2 FVKESK. The CDR3 length is 11 residues. In nucleotides, the CDR3 is TGTGCCAGCAGCCATCAAGAGACCCAGTACTTC. Its translation is CASSHQETQYF.

Points on this clonotype: A read error is possible here, since a much larger clone lies one base away. The genes are TRBV7-2 and TRBJ2-5; D ambiguous. The germline V gene encodes CDR1 SGHTA and CDR2 FQGNSA. The length of the CDR3 is 13 residues. V was shortened by 5 bases and J by 5 bases, with 12 bases between the two germline ends. The CDR3 spells CASSISSWETQYF. DNA of the CDR3: TGTGCCAGCAGCATCTCCTCCTGGGAGACCCAGTACTTC.

This clonotype was seen a handful of times. The chain uses TRBV19 and TRBJ2-7, with D possibly being TRBD2 (5 bases). CDR1 is LNHDA, CDR2 SQIVND, per germline (reference sequence). This CDR3 has 13 amino acids. Trimming took off 5 bases at V and 3 bases at J, with 11 bases between the two ends. Here the CDR3 reads CASSRGDYYEQYF. Here the CDR3 DNA reads TGTGCCAGTAGTCGGGGTGATTACTACGAGCAGTACTTC.

This clonotype was detected many times. This rearrangement joins TRBV2 to TRBJ1-2; 7 positions agree with TRBD1. This CDR3 has 14 amino acids. CDR1 and CDR2 from the germline V gene are SNHLY and FYNNEI. The V segment lost 4 bases and the J segment 7 bases; nucleotides outside the gene matches: 9. CDR3 amino acids: CASSGQTGPGGYTF. As DNA, the CDR3 is TGTGCCAGCAGTGGACAGACAGGGCCAGGTGGCTACACCTTC.

As regards this clonotype: This may be a read error, as it is one base from a much larger clone. A read error is likely, as this CDR3 ends without the conserved phenylalanine or tryptophan. This chain joins TRBV9 and TRBJ2-2; D gene ambiguous. Germline V CDR1 and CDR2: SGDLS, YYNGEE. This CDR3 has 14 amino acids. The V gene lost 0 bases and the J gene lost 3 bases, with 6 bases spanning the gap. The chain's CDR3 is CASSVETYTGELFL. CDR3 DNA: TGTGCCAGCAGCGTAGAGACCTACACCGGGGAGCTGTTTCTT.

Many counts were recorded for this clonotype. The rearrangement joins TRBV7-9 to TRBJ1-1; TRBD1 might be the D (5 bases). This CDR3 comprises 17 residues. Trimming took 1 base from V and 0 from J, leaving 15 bases between them. Germline V CDR1 and CDR2: SEHNR, FQNEAQ (reference sequence). CDR3 loop: CASSLVLGRPMNTEAFF. CDR3 bases: TGTGCCAGCAGCTTAGTGTTGGGGCGGCCCATGAACACTGAAGCTTTCTTT.